This T cell receptor (beta chain) comes out of a study of T cell repertoires in cytomegalovirus infection (dated by TCRdb to the late 2010s). Broadly, across the study: Because public TCR beta signatures pointed to carriage of CMV infection together with the matching HLA type, the HLA type of each donor mattered for the analysis. Overall results and qualifications from the work: The ex vivo response was dominated by HLA-C-restricted CMV-specific TCR beta clonotypes, and the single most frequent clonotype in two of eight donors was supplied by these HLA-C-restricted clonotypes. Carriers of CMV infection plus the relevant HLA type were discriminated by the cumulative frequency of public TCR beta family members in the study cohort and in an independent roughly 340-donor cohort.

The CDR3 contains 15 residues, cysteine and phenylalanine counted. The retained sequence is limited to the CDR3, 45 bases, with the frame set at the first base. Looking up the germline V gene yields CDR1 WSHSY and CDR2 SAAADI. Germline trimming amounts to 6 bases on V and 6 bases on J, with 9 as the count of junction bases outside the gene matches. The run used an Illumina HiSeq 1500. TCRdb ran its own pipeline on the public reads, namely fastp trimming at Q25 and MiXCR clone calling, and kept in-frame beta chains. Every distinct CDR3 protein forms one entry, paired with its most common genes and DNA. The sample records roughly 190,000 distinct CDR3 sequences, less than 9.5% of which are singletons. The ten largest clones represent about 4.6% of the sample. As to this clonotype: Its antigen is unknown. No per-base quality is available; no much larger clone lies one base away.

Sequencing was performed on PBMCs. This receptor was taken from a human donor in good health (CMV status not recorded). Some clones in this sample may be carry-over from other donors' samples. This chain is built from TRBV10-2 and TRBJ2-2; a stretch of 8 junction bases matches TRBD2. The DNA sequence is as follows: TGCGCCAGCAGCGCACTAGCGGCTGTCTCCGGGGAGCTGTTTTTT. This is translated as CASSALAAVSGELFF.